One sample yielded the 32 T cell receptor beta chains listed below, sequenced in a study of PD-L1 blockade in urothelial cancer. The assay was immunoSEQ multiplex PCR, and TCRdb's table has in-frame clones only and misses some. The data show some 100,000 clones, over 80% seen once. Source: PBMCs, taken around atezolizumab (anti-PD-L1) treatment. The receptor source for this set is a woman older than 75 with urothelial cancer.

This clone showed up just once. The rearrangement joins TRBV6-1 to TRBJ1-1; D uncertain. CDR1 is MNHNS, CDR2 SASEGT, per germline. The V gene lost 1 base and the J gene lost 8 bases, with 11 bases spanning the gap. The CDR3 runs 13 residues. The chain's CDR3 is CASSEGRDLEAFF. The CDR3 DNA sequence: TGTGCCAGCAGTGAAGGGAGGGATTTGGAAGCTTTCTTT.

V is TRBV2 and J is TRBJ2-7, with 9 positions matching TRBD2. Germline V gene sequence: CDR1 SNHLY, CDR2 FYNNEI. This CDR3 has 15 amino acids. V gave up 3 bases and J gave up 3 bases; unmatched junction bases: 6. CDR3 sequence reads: CASSEGLAGIYEQYF. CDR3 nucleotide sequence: TGTGCCAGCAGTGAGGGTCTAGCGGGAATCTACGAGCAGTACTTC.

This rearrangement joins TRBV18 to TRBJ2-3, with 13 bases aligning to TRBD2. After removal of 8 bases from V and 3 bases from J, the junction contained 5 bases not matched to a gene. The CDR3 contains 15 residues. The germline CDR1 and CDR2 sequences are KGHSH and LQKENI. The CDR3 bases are TGTGCCAGCCGTGTGGGACTAGCGGGAACAGATACGCAGTATTTT. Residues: CASRVGLAGTDTQYF. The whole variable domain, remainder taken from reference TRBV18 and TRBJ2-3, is NAGVMQNPRHLVRRRGQEARLRCSPMKGHSHVYWYRQLPEEGLKFMVYLQKENIIDESGMPKERFSAEFPKEGPSILRIQQVVRGDSAAYFCASRVGLAGTDTQYFGPGTRLTVL.

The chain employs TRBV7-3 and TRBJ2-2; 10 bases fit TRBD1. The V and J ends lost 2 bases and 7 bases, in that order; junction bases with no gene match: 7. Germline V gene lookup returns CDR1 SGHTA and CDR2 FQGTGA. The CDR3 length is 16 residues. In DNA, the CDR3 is TGTGCCAGCAGCTTACGGGACAGGGGATGGATCGGGGAGCTGTTTTTT. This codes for CASSLRDRGWIGELFF.

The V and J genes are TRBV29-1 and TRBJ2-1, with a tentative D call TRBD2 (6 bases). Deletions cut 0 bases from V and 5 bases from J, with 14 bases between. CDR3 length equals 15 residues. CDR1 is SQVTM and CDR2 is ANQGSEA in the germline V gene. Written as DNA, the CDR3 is TGCAGCGTTGAAGATCGCTCTAGCGCGAACAATGAGCAGTTCTTC. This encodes CSVEDRSSANNEQFF.

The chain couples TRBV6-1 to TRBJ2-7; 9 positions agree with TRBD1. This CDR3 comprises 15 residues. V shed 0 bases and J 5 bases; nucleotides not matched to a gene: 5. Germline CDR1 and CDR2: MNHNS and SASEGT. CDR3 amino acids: CASSEAATGGHEQYF. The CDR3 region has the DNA TGTGCCAGCAGTGAAGCAGCCACAGGGGGCCACGAGCAGTACTTC.

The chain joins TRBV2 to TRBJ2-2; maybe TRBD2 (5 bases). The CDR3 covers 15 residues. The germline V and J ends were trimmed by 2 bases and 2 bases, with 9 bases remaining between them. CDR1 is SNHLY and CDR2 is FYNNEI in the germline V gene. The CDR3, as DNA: TGTGCCAGCAGTGAACGAGGGCCTAACACCGGGGAGCTGTTTTTT. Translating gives CASSERGPNTGELFF.

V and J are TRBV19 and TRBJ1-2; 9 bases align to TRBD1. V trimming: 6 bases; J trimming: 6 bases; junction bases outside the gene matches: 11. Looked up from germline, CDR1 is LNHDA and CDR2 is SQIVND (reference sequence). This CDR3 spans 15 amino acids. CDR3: CASRARGDRANGYTF. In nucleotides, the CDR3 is TGTGCCAGTAGGGCCCGGGGGGACAGGGCAAATGGCTACACCTTC.

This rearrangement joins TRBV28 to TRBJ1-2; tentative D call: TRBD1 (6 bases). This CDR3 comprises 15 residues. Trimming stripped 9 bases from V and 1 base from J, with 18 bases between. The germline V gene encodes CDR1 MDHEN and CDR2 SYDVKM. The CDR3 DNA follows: TGTGCCAGTCGTGGGTCACAGGGCCGTAACTATGGCTACACCTTC. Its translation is CASRGSQGRNYGYTF.

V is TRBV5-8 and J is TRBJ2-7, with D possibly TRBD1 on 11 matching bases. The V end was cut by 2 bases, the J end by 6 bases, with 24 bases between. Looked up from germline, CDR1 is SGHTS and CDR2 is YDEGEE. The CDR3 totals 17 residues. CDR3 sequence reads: CASSFGTGGLAGAEQYF. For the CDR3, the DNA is TGTGCCAGCAGCTTCGGGACAGGGGGTCTAGCGGGAGCCGAGCAGTACTTC.

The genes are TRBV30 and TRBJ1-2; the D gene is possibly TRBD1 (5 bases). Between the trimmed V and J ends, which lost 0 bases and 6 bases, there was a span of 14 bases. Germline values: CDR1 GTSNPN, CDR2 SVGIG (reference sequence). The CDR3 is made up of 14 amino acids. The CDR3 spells CAWSVRRGRDGYTF. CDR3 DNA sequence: TGTGCCTGGAGTGTTCGGCGGGGCCGGGATGGCTACACCTTC.

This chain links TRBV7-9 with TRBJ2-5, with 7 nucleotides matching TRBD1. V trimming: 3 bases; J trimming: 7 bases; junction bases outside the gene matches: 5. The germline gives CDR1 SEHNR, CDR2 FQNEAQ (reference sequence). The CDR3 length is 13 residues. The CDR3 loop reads CASSFAAGGTQYF. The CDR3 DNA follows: TGTGCCAGCAGCTTTGCCGCAGGGGGGACCCAGTACTTC.

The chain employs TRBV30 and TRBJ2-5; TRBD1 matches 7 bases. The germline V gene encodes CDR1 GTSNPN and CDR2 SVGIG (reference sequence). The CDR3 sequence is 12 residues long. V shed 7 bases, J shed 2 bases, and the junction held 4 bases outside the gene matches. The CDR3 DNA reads TGTGCCTCGGGACAGCGGCAAGAGACCCAGTACTTC. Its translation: CASGQRQETQYF.

The CDR3 DNA reads TGTGCCATCAGTGAGTCTTCGGCGGGAGTACTCCTCTACAATGAGCAGTTCTTC. It yields the protein CAISESSAGVLLYNEQFF. This sequence joins TRBV10-3 and TRBJ2-1, with 7 positions matching TRBD2. CDR1 is ENHRY, CDR2 SYGVKD, per germline. V shed 0 bases and J 3 bases; nucleotides not matched to a gene: 11. The CDR3 totals 18 residues.

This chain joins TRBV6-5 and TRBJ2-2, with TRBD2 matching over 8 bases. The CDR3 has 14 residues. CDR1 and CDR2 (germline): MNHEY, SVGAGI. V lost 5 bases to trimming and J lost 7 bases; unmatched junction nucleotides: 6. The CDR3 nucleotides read TGTGCCAGCAGTGCCAGACTAGCGAGCGGGGAGCTGTTTTTT. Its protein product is CASSARLASGELFF.

For the CDR3, the DNA is TGTGCCAGCAGTTTCCGCGGGACCGAGGGAGGCTACACCTTC. As protein: CASSFRGTEGGYTF. The V gene is TRBV27, the J gene TRBJ1-2; maybe TRBD1 (5 bases). Trimming cost V 3 bases and J 8 bases, with 16 bases left between them. This CDR3 comprises 14 residues. The germline V gene encodes CDR1 MNHEY and CDR2 SMNVEV (reference sequence).

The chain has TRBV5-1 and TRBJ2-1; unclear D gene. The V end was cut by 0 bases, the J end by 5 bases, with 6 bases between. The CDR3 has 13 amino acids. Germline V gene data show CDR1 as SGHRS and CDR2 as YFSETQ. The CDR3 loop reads CASSLGANNEQFF. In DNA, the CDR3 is TGCGCCAGCAGCTTGGGGGCCAACAATGAGCAGTTCTTC.

The CDR3: CASSFRDRNTEAFF. CDR3 bases: TGTGCCAGCAGCTTTAGGGACAGGAATACTGAAGCTTTCTTT. The rearrangement joins TRBV7-9 to TRBJ1-1; 8 bases line up with TRBD1. V lost 3 bases, J lost 5 bases, and 5 bases stayed unmatched. The CDR3 has 14 residues. The germline V gene has CDR1 SEHNR and CDR2 FQNEAQ (reference sequence).

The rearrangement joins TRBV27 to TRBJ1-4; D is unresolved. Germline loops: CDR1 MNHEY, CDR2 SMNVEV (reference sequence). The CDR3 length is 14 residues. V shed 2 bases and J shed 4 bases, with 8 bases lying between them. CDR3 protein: CASSLAGINEKLFF. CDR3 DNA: TGTGCCAGCAGTTTAGCGGGAATTAATGAAAAACTGTTTTTT. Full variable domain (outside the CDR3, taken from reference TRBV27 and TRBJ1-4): EAQVTQNPRYLITVTGKKLTVTCSQNMNHEYMSWYRQDPGLGLRQIYYSMNVEVTDKGDVPEGYKVSRKEKRNFPLILESPSPNQTSLYFCASSLAGINEKLFFGSGTQLSVL.

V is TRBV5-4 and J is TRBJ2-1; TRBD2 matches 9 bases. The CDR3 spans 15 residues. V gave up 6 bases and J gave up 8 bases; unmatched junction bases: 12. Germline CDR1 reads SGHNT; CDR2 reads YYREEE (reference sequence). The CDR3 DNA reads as TGTGCCAGCAAGCTTGGATCTAGCGGGAACGATGAGCAGTTCTTC. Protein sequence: CASKLGSSGNDEQFF.

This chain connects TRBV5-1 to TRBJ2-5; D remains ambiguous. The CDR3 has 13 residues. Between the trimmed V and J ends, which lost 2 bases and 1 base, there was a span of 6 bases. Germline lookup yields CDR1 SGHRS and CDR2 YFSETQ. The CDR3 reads CASSLNSQETQYF. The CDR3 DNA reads TGCGCCAGCAGCTTAAACAGCCAAGAGACCCAGTACTTC.

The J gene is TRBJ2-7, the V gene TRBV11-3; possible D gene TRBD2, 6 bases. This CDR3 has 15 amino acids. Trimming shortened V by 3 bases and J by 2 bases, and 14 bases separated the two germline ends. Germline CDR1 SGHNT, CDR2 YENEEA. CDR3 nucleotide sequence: TGTGCCAGCAGCTTTAGCGGTGTGGGCCCCTACGAGCAGTACTTC. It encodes CASSFSGVGPYEQYF.

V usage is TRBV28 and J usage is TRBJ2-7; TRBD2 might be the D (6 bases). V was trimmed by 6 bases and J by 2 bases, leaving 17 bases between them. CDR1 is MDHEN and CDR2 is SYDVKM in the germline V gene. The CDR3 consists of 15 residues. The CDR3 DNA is TGTGCCAGCAGGGCACCAGAGGGAGGCACCTACGAGCAGTACTTC. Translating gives CASRAPEGGTYEQYF.

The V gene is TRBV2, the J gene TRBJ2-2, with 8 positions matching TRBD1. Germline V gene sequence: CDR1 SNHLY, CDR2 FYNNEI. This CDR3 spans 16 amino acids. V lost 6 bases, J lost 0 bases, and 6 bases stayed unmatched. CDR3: CASRSKTGANTGELFF. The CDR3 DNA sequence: TGTGCCAGCAGGAGTAAGACAGGGGCGAACACCGGGGAGCTGTTTTTT.

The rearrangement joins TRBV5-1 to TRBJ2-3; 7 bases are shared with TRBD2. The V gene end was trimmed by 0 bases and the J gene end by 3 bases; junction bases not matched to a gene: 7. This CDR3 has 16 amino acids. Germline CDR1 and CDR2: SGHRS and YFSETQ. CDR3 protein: CASSLGRGSKTDTQYF. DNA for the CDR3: TGCGCCAGCAGCTTGGGTCGCGGGAGTAAGACAGATACGCAGTATTTT.

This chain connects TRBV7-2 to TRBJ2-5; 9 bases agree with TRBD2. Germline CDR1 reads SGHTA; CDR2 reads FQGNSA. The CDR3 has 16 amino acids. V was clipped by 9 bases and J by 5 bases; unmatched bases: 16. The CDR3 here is CASRRGLAGKLETQYF. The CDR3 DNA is TGTGCCAGTCGGAGGGGCCTAGCGGGAAAGTTGGAGACCCAGTACTTC.

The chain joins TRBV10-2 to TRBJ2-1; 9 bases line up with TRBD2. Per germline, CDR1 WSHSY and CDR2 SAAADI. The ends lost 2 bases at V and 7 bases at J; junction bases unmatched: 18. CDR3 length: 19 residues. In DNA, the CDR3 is TGCGCCAGCAGTGAGAAAGGAAGGCGGAGCGGGAGGAATATTAATGAGCAGTTCTTC. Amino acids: CASSEKGRRSGRNINEQFF.

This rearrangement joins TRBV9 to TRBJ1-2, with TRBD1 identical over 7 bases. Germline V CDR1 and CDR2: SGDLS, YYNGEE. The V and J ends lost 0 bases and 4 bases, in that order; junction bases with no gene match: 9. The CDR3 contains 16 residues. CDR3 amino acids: CASSVGQGVPGYGYTF. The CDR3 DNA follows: TGTGCCAGCAGCGTAGGACAGGGTGTTCCCGGCTATGGCTACACCTTC.

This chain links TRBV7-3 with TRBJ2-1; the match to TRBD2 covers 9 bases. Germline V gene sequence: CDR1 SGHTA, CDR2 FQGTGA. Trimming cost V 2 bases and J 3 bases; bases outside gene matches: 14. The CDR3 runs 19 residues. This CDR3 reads CASSLVDLRREGFYNEQFF. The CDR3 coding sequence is TGTGCCAGCAGCTTAGTAGATTTGAGGCGGGAGGGCTTCTACAATGAGCAGTTCTTC.

DNA for the CDR3: TGTGCCAGCAGTAGACTGCAGCCCACAGATACGCAGTATTTT. The encoded protein is CASSRLQPTDTQYF. V usage is TRBV2 and J usage is TRBJ2-3; D remains ambiguous. There are 14 residues in the CDR3. Germline assignment: CDR1 SNHLY and CDR2 FYNNEI. V was clipped by 5 bases and J by 2 bases, with 11 bases between them.

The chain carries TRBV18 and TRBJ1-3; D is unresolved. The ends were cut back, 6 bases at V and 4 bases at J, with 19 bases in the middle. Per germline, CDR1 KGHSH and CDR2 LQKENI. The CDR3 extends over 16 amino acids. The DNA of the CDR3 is TGTGCCAGCTCTTCGCAGAGGGCCGGCTGGGGAAACACCATATATTTT. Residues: CASSSQRAGWGNTIYF.

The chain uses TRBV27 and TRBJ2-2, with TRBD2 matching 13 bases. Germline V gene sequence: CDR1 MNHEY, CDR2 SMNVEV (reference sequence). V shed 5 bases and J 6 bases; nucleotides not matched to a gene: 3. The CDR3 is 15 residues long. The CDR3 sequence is CASSQGLAGAGELFF. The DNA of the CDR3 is TGTGCCAGCAGTCAAGGACTAGCGGGAGCCGGGGAGCTGTTTTTT.